Below are 25 T cell receptor beta chains sequenced from a single sample in a study of chemoradiotherapy in HPV16-positive cancers. Libraries were prepared by immunoSEQ multiplex PCR; TCRdb keeps only in-frame clonotypes and omits some of them. The data hold approximately 4,600 clones, with 90% observed a single time. The input for sequencing was tumor tissue, taken from a patient who underwent chemoradiotherapy. These receptors were collected from a human donor with HPV-associated anogenital cancer.

The chain combines TRBV7-2 with TRBJ2-7, with 8 bases aligning to TRBD2. After removal of 4 bases from V and 3 bases from J, the junction contained 5 bases not matched to a gene. The germline gives CDR1 SGHTA, CDR2 FQGNSA. The CDR3 loop spans 14 amino acids. This CDR3 reads CASSSSGGDYEQYF. The CDR3 DNA reads TGTGCCAGCAGCTCAAGCGGGGGCGACTACGAGCAGTACTTC.

This clone appeared once. The chain has TRBV28 and TRBJ1-5; D call uncertain. Germline V CDR1 and CDR2: MDHEN, SYDVKM. V gave up 6 bases and J gave up 2 bases, with 17 bases separating them. The CDR3 extends over 16 amino acids. The CDR3 reads CASRTPEVRGNQPQHF. In DNA, the CDR3 is TGTGCCAGCAGAACCCCGGAGGTCCGGGGCAATCAGCCCCAGCATTTT.

V gene TRBV25-1 combines with J gene TRBJ2-5, with D perhaps matching TRBD1 or TRBD2 (5 bases each). The V gene lost 7 bases and the J gene lost 5 bases, with 14 bases spanning the gap. The CDR3 extends over 13 amino acids. CDR1 is MGHDK and CDR2 is SYGVNS in the germline V gene. Here the CDR3 reads CASNRGTSETQYF. The CDR3 DNA reads as TGTGCCAGCAATCGAGGGACGTCTGAGACCCAGTACTTC.

Details on this clone: A junction boundary mismatches the germline segment, possibly from a read error. The gene calls are TRBV2 and TRBJ1-4; D is unresolved. The CDR3 has 16 amino acids. The germline gives CDR1 SNHLY, CDR2 FYNNEI. CDR3 coding DNA: TGTGCCAGCAGTGAAAGTTTTTATAGGACTGGAGAAAAGCTGTTTTTT. It yields the protein CASSESFYRTGEKLFF.

This chain joins TRBV5-1 and TRBJ2-1; D is perhaps TRBD2 (5 bases). Trimming shortened V by 0 bases and J by 6 bases, and 19 bases separated the two germline ends. From germline, CDR1 is SGHRS and CDR2 YFSETQ. The CDR3 runs 17 residues. DNA of the CDR3: TGCGCCAGCAGCTTGGCGAGGGAACCCCCTCGAGTCAATGAGCAGTTCTTC. Protein product: CASSLAREPPRVNEQFF.

The chain couples TRBV19 to TRBJ1-2; D gene ambiguous. The CDR3 spans 14 residues. The V gene lost 5 bases and the J gene lost 0 bases, with 10 bases spanning the gap. Germline V gene lookup returns CDR1 LNHDA and CDR2 SQIVND (reference sequence). The CDR3 DNA follows: TGTGCCAGTAGTTCTTTAAGGGCTAACTATGGCTACACCTTC. Protein sequence: CASSSLRANYGYTF.

This chain connects TRBV28 to TRBJ1-1; possibly TRBD1 for D (5 bases). Germline CDR1 is MDHEN and CDR2 is SYDVKM. The CDR3 sequence is 15 residues long. Trimming left V 4 bases short and J 5 bases short, with 17 bases between. The CDR3 coding sequence is TGTGCCAGCAGTTCTCCGGGGCCCCCTGGGACTGAAGCTTTCTTT. It yields the protein CASSSPGPPGTEAFF.

This chain links TRBV5-1 with TRBJ2-5, with 7 bases identical to TRBD1. The CDR3 runs to 15 residues. From germline, CDR1 is SGHRS and CDR2 YFSETQ. The V gene end was trimmed by 4 bases and the J gene end by 5 bases; junction bases not matched to a gene: 11. The CDR3 protein is CASSDGDSPRETQYF. Here the CDR3 DNA reads TGCGCCAGCAGCGATGGGGACAGTCCCAGGGAGACCCAGTACTTC.

The chain joins TRBV27 to TRBJ1-2; D ambiguous. This CDR3 spans 12 amino acids. V lost 7 bases and J lost 4, with 10 bases in between. Germline V gene lookup returns CDR1 MNHEY and CDR2 SMNVEV (reference sequence). The CDR3 nucleotides read TGTGCCAGCAAGGAGGGTGGCTATGGCTACACCTTC. It specifies CASKEGGYGYTF.

V and J are TRBV6-4 and TRBJ2-7, with 9 bases lining up with TRBD1. CDR3 length equals 15 residues. The V gene end was trimmed by 4 bases and the J gene end by 3 bases; junction bases not matched to a gene: 7. The V gene's germline CDR1 is MRHNA and CDR2 SNTAGT. The CDR3 region has the DNA TGTGCCAGCAGTGGGGGACAGGGTCGGAGCTACGAGCAGTACGTC. It is translated as CASSGGQGRSYEQYV.

This chain links TRBV2 with TRBJ2-6; D is unresolved. Germline V lookup: CDR1 SNHLY, CDR2 FYNNEI. Trimming took off 0 bases at V and 4 bases at J, with 7 bases between the two ends. The CDR3 totals 15 residues. CDR3 protein: CASSEALVGANVLTF. The DNA of the CDR3 is TGTGCCAGCAGTGAAGCGCTTGTCGGGGCCAACGTCCTGACTTTC.

The chain couples TRBV7-8 to TRBJ2-3, with 7 bases identical to TRBD1. Germline CDR1 is SGHVS and CDR2 is FQNEAQ. The junction had 7 bases not matched to a gene; V was cut back by 10 bases and J by 3 bases. The CDR3 has 13 amino acids. The CDR3 bases are TGTGCCACCGGAGACAGGGTAACAGATACGCAGTATTTT. Its protein product is CATGDRVTDTQYF.

This chain uses TRBV10-3 with TRBJ2-1; TRBD2 aligns across 9 bases. Trimming cost V 0 bases and J 4 bases; bases outside gene matches: 7. The CDR3 consists of 17 residues. Germline loops: CDR1 ENHRY, CDR2 SYGVKD. The CDR3 is CAISESAASGDYNEQFF. In DNA, the CDR3 is TGTGCCATCAGTGAGTCGGCGGCTAGCGGGGATTACAATGAGCAGTTCTTC.

This clone was recorded once. The V and J genes are TRBV5-1 and TRBJ2-5; TRBD1 is a possible D gene (5 bases). V lost 4 bases to trimming and J lost 5 bases, with 12 bases between them. CDR3 length: 13 amino acids. Germline V CDR1 and CDR2: SGHRS, YFSETQ. The CDR3 nucleotides are TGCGCCAGCAGCAGGGGTACGGGTGAGACCCAGTACTTC. This encodes CASSRGTGETQYF.

This clone showed up just once. This chain connects TRBV5-1 to TRBJ1-2; D call uncertain. V shed 7 bases and J shed 7 bases, with 23 bases lying between them. CDR3 size: 15 residues. Germline CDR1 and CDR2: SGHRS and YFSETQ. Here the CDR3 DNA reads TGCGCCAGCCAATTAAGCGGAGCCCTTGGAGGTGGCTACACCTTC. As protein: CASQLSGALGGGYTF. The full variable domain, its missing parts supplied by reference TRBV5-1 and TRBJ1-2, is KAGVTQTPRYLIKTRGQQVTLSCSPISGHRSVSWYQQTPGQGLQFLFEYFSETQRNKGNFPGRFSGRQFSNSRSEMNVSTLELGDSALYLCASQLSGALGGGYTFGSGTRLTVV.

This chain joins TRBV2 and TRBJ2-5; D is perhaps TRBD2 (6 bases). The CDR3 runs 12 residues. V was shortened by 8 bases and J by 5 bases, with 12 bases between the two germline ends. In germline, CDR1 is SNHLY, CDR2 FYNNEI. The CDR3 loop is CASGAGMETQYF. Written as DNA, the CDR3 is TGTGCCAGCGGGGCGGGGATGGAGACCCAGTACTTC.

This rearrangement joins TRBV12-5 to TRBJ2-2; D is unresolved. The germline V and J ends were trimmed by 0 bases and 3 bases, with 5 bases remaining between them. Germline V gene lookup returns CDR1 LGHNT and CDR2 FRNRAP. The CDR3 contains 14 residues. This chain's CDR3 is CASGLVRDTGELFF. The CDR3 region has the DNA TGTGCTAGTGGTTTGGTACGCGACACCGGGGAGCTGTTTTTT.

V gene TRBV2 combines with J gene TRBJ2-7, with D possibly TRBD1 on 6 matching bases. This CDR3 has 14 residues. CDR1 is SNHLY and CDR2 is FYNNEI in the germline V gene. Trimming removed 4 bases from V and 4 bases from J, with 14 bases in between. CDR3 loop: CASSVFGQSYEQYF. The CDR3 nucleotides read TGTGCCAGCAGTGTTTTTGGACAGAGTTACGAGCAGTACTTC.

The chain has TRBV9 and TRBJ1-1; D ambiguous. This CDR3 contains 13 residues. Trimming removed 0 bases at V and 7 bases at J, with 10 bases between. Germline lookup yields CDR1 SGDLS and CDR2 YYNGEE. The CDR3 nucleotides read TGTGCCAGCAGCGTAGTCGGTAGTGATGAAGCTTTCTTT. It specifies CASSVVGSDEAFF.

This chain links TRBV6-5 with TRBJ2-2; 7 bases line up with TRBD2. This CDR3 has 15 amino acids. The junction had 9 bases not matched to a gene; V was cut back by 5 bases and J by 6 bases. Germline assignment: CDR1 MNHEY and CDR2 SVGAGI. The DNA of the CDR3 is TGTGCCAGCAGTGTCGGCGGGAGAGGCTCCGGGGAGCTGTTTTTT. Amino acids: CASSVGGRGSGELFF.

The rearrangement joins TRBV2 to TRBJ2-5; D is uncertain. The CDR3 has 11 amino acids. V gave up 4 bases and J gave up 5 bases, with 5 bases separating them. The V gene's germline CDR1 is SNHLY and CDR2 FYNNEI. The CDR3 reads CASSGSETQYF. The CDR3 DNA reads as TGTGCCAGCAGTGGGTCGGAGACCCAGTACTTC.

This clone was recorded once. The chain carries TRBV14 and TRBJ2-1; 11 bases are shared with TRBD2. Per germline, CDR1 SGHDN and CDR2 FVKESK. The CDR3 spans 15 residues. The ends lost 6 bases at V and 7 bases at J; junction bases unmatched: 8. As DNA, the CDR3 is TGTGCCAGCAGTTTACTAGCGGGAGCGAGAAATGAGCAGTTCTTC. It yields the protein CASSLLAGARNEQFF.

The chain joins TRBV7-2 to TRBJ1-6; D is unclear. The length of the CDR3 is 15 residues. Germline loops: CDR1 SGHTA, CDR2 FQGNSA. Trimming removed 4 bases from V and 7 bases from J, with 14 bases in between. The CDR3 spells CASSYSGGDNSPLHF. CDR3 nucleotides: TGTGCCAGCAGCTACTCCGGAGGAGACAATTCACCCCTCCACTTT. The variable domain in full, completed from reference TRBV7-2 and TRBJ1-6, reads GAGVSQSPSNKVTEKGKDVELRCDPISGHTALYWYRQSLGQGLEFLIYFQGNSAPDKSGLPSDRFSAERTGGSVSTLTIQRTQQEDSAVYLCASSYSGGDNSPLHFGNGTRLTVT.

This clone was seen only a few times. The gene calls are TRBV7-9 and TRBJ2-3, with D unclear. The CDR3 contains 16 residues. Germline values: CDR1 SEHNR, CDR2 FQNEAQ (reference sequence). V lost 4 bases, J lost 2 bases, and 16 bases lay in between. CDR3 nucleotides: TGTGCCAGCAGCTCTCCCCCGGGTTTTAACACAGATACGCAGTATTTT. Translation: CASSSPPGFNTDTQYF.

The table lists this clone with a count of one. The chain joins TRBV5-4 to TRBJ2-5, with TRBD2 matching 8 bases. From germline, CDR1 is SGHNT and CDR2 YYREEE (reference sequence). V lost 1 base to trimming and J lost 6 bases; unmatched junction nucleotides: 8. The CDR3 spans 15 residues. CDR3 coding DNA: TGTGCCAGCAGCTTGTCTAGCGGGTCGGGTCAGACCCAGTACTTC. Amino acid sequence: CASSLSSGSGQTQYF.